This T cell receptor beta chain was sequenced during a study of T cell repertoires in ileal Crohn's disease. Study details: All patients had surgery for stricturing (approximately 60%) or penetrating (around 40%) disease. Postoperative therapy was given to about half: 11 thiopurines, 15 to 20 anti-TNF agents.

TCRB immunosequencing input was five hundred nanograms of biopsy DNA per sample. TCRdb's copy holds only in-frame clones and misses some; the assay was immunoSEQ multiplex PCR. The data hold several thousand clones, with approximately 96% observed a single time. With regard to this clone: Its antigen is as yet unknown.

Study-wide results and caveats: Clonal expansions were more frequent in active smokers than non-smokers at surgery.

Germline V gives CDR1 LGHNA, CDR2 YSLEER. V gave up 3 bases and J gave up 5 bases; unmatched junction bases: 7. This CDR3 is 17 amino acids long. The source is an adult with Crohn's disease. This chain joins TRBV4-3 and TRBJ2-1; 13 bases align to TRBD2. The sequenced sample was ileal tissue. CDR3 loop: CASSQLLAGGYDNEQFF. CDR3 coding DNA: TGCGCCAGCAGCCAGTTACTAGCGGGGGGGTATGACAATGAGCAGTTCTTC.